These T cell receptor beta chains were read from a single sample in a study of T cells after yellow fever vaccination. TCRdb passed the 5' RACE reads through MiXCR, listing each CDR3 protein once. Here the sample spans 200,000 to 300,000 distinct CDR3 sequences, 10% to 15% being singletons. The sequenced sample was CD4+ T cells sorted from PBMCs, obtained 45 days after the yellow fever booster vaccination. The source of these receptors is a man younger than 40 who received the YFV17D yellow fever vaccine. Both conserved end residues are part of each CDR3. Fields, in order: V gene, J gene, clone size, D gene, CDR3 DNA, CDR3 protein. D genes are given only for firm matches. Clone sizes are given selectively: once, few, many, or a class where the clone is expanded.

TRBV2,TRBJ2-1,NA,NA,TGTGCCAGCAGAGGCGACAGGGACTATGAGCAGTTCTTC,CASRGDRDYEQFF
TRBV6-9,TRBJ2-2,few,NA,TGTGCCAGCAGTTATTCGGCCGTAACCGGGGAGCTGTTTTTT,CASSYSAVTGELFF
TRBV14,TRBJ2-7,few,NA,TGTGCCAGCAGCCAAGGGGGGGCCTACGAGCAGTACTTC,CASSQGGAYEQYF
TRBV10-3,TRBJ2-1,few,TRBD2,TGTGCCATCAGCAAGGAGAGCGGGGTGTCGGGGGAGCAGTTCTTC,CAISKESGVSGEQFF
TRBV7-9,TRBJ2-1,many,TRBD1,TGTGCCTCTCTCCGGGACAGAGAATACAATGAGCAGTTCTTC,CASLRDREYNEQFF
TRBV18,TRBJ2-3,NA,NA,TGTGCCAGCTCACCACAGCGCGCGATCGGGGGCCTTAGCACAGATACGCAGTATTTT,CASSPQRAIGGLSTDTQYF
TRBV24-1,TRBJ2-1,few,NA,TGTGCCACCAGTGACCCACAGAAGGAGCAGTTCTTC,CATSDPQKEQFF
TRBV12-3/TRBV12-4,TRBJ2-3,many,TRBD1,TGTGCCAGCAGCTCGACAGGGGTGGATACGCAGTATTTT,CASSSTGVDTQYF
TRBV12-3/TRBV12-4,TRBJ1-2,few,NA,TGTGCCAGCACCAAACAGGGTTATGGCTACACCTTC,CASTKQGYGYTF
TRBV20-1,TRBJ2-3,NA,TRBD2,TGCAGTGCCCAGCCTACGGGCGGGAGAGGGGTTCCAGATACGCAGTATTTT,CSAQPTGGRGVPDTQYF
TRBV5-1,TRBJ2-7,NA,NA,TGCGCCAGCAGTCCGGAGGGGAGTAACTACGAGCAGTACTTC,CASSPEGSNYEQYF
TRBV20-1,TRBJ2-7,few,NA,TGCAGTGCTACCGATCTTAGCGGACCCACCTACGAGCAGTACTTC,CSATDLSGPTYEQYF
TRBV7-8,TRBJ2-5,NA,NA,TGTGCCAGCAGCCTCCTGAGAAGAGAGACCCAGTACTTC,CASSLLRRETQYF
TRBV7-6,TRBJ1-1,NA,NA,TGTGCCAGCACCCAAGGACTGACGGGCACTGAAGCTTTCTTT,CASTQGLTGTEAFF
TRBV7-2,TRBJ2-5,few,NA,TGTGCCAGCACCAGGGGCAGGGCCCAAGAGACCCAGTACTTC,CASTRGRAQETQYF
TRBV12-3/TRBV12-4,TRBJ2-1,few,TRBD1,TGTGCCAGCAGTTTAGGACAGGGCTATGAGCAGTTCTTC,CASSLGQGYEQFF
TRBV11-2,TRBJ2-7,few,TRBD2,TGTGCCAGCAGCTTAGATCGGAGCGGGACTTACGAGCAGTACTTC,CASSLDRSGTYEQYF
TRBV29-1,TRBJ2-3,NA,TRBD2,TGCAGCGTTGAAGCACGGACTAGGGGCACCGATACGCAGTATTTT,CSVEARTRGTDTQYF
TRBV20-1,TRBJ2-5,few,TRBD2,TGCAGTGCTTCTCCTCAGCGGGAGGGCCTCGGTTTGCGGTTC,CSASPQREGLGLRF
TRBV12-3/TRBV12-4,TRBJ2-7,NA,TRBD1,TGTGCCAGCAGTTTATCGGGACAGGGAGGAAACGAGCAGTACTTC,CASSLSGQGGNEQYF
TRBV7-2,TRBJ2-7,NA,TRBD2,TGTGCCAGCAGCCGCGTAGCGGGAGCAAACCACGAGCAGTACTTC,CASSRVAGANHEQYF
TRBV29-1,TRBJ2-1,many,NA,TGCAGCGTTGATAAGACTGCCGGGGTTGGCTCCTACAATGAGCAGTTCTTC,CSVDKTAGVGSYNEQFF
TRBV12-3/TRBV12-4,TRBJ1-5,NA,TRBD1,TGTGCCAGCAGTCATGGAGGGGGCACTGATCAGCCCCAGCATTTT,CASSHGGGTDQPQHF
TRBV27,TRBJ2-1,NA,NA,TGTGCCAGCAGTTTATCGTGGGCCGTGTACACGGATGAGCAGTTCTTC,CASSLSWAVYTDEQFF
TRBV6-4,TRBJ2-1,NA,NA,TGTGCCAGCTTGCGGCAATTGGGGTGGGATGAGCAGTTCTTC,CASLRQLGWDEQFF
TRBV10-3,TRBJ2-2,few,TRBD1,TGTGCCATCAAGAGGGACAGAAACACCGGGGAGCTGTTTTTT,CAIKRDRNTGELFF
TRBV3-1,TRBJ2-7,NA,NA,TGTGCCAGCAGAAACAGAGACGAGCAGTACTTC,CASRNRDEQYF
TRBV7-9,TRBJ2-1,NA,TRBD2,TGTGCCAGCAGCTCAGCGGGAGCCTCCTACAATGAGCAGTTCTTC,CASSSAGASYNEQFF
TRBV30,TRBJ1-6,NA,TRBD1,TGTGCCTGGACAGACAGGGACGGATCACCCCTCCACTTT,CAWTDRDGSPLHF
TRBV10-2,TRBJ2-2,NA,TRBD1,TGCGCCAGCAGTGGGCAGGGGGCGAGCGGGGAGCTGTTTTTT,CASSGQGASGELFF
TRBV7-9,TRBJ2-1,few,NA,TGTGCCAGCAGCTTAGCAGCCCTAACGAGTGAGCAGTTCTTC,CASSLAALTSEQFF
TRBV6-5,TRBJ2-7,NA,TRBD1,TGTGCCAGCAGTTACGAGGGACAGGGGGTCTACGAGCAGTACTTC,CASSYEGQGVYEQYF
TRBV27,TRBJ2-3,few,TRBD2,TGTGCCAGCACTCACCGGACTAGCGGGAGACTTGATACGCAGTATTTT,CASTHRTSGRLDTQYF
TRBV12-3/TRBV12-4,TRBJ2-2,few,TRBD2,TGTGCCAGCAGCCCGGGACTACAGAACACCGGGGAGCTGTTTTTT,CASSPGLQNTGELFF
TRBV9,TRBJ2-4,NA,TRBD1,TGTGCCAGCAGCCCTCCCCGGGACAGGACTTTAGCCAAAAACATTCAGTACTTC,CASSPPRDRTLAKNIQYF
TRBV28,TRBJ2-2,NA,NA,TGTGCCAGCATAAGCAGGCTCCCGGGGGCCGGGGAGCTGTTTTTT,CASISRLPGAGELFF